The TCR beta chain described here comes from a study of CD8 T cells in Susac syndrome. CD8+ and CD4+ T cells taken from blood had their TCR beta sequenced. Controls matched for sex and age were healthy donors. FACS enriched CD8+ TEMRA cells, while bulk CD8+ and CD4+ were negatively isolated. The CDR3 sequence is 13 residues long. Trimming stripped 1 base from V and 4 bases from J, with 7 bases between. The germline gives CDR1 MGHDK, CDR2 SYGVNS. RNA totalling roughly 0.5 to 1 ug underwent reverse transcription with random hexamers. The immunoSEQ assay covered 54 Vbeta and 13 Jbeta segments for CDR3. In TCRdb, the immunoSEQ multiplex PCR reads were re-called with MiXCR into one record per CDR3 protein. The sample carries 100,000 to 150,000 distinct CDR3 sequences, over 85% recorded once.

Sequenced sample: CD4+ T cells from PBMCs. The TCR originated in a human donor in good health. V is TRBV25-1 and J is TRBJ1-2, with D uncertain. CDR3 DNA sequence: TGTGCCAGCAGTGAATGGCAGAGCTATGGCTACACCTTC. It encodes CASSEWQSYGYTF.